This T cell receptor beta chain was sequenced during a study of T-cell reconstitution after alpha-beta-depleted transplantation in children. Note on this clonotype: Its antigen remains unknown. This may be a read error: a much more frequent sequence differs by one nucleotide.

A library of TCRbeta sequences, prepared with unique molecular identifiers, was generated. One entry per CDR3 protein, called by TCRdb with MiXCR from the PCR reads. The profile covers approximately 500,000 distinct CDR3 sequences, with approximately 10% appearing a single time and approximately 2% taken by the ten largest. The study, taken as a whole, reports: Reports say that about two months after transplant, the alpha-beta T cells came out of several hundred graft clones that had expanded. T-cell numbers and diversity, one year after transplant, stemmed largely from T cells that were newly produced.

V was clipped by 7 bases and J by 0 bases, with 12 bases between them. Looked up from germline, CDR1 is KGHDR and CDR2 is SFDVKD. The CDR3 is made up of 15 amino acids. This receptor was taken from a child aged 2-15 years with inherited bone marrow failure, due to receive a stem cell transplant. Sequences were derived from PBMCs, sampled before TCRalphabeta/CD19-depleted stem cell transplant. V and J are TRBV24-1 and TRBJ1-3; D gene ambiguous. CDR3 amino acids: CATSRHPSSGNTIYF. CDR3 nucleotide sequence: TGTGCCACCAGCAGACACCCGAGCTCTGGAAACACCATATATTTT.